This T cell receptor beta chain was sequenced during a study of human T cells and chemical hapten exposure. Overall study: Patch tests of 0.01% DPC on the upper back were read at 6 days.

V gave up 6 bases and J gave up 6 bases; unmatched junction bases: 13. CDR1 is KGHSH, CDR2 LQKENI, per germline. This CDR3 has 15 residues. Within the library, unique molecular identifiers were attached to each individual cDNA molecule. TCRdb independently ran MiXCR on the RACE reads; one entry per CDR3 protein. The sample lists roughly 88,000 distinct CDR3 sequences; 8% to 10% were seen once. Time point given: pre-sensitization, week 0. Treatment: therapeutic diphenylcyclopropenone sensitization with weekly scalp DPC. Staff drew blood before applying each patch test. Study outcomes and limitations: Unchanged with DPC sensitization were TCRs above 1 in 1000 frequency.

This clonotype occurred many times. What it binds is not known. The V and J genes are TRBV18 and TRBJ1-1; 7 bases map to TRBD1. This clonotype originated in a woman between 40 and 55 years old with alopecia areata. Some clones in this sample may be carry-over from other donors' samples. This material consisted of whole blood, taken in connection with sensitization to the hapten diphenylcyclopropenone (DPC). The CDR3 here is CASSYTSSGQPEAFF. Written as DNA, the CDR3 is TGTGCCAGCTCGTATACCAGTTCGGGACAGCCTGAAGCTTTCTTT.